The 21 T cell receptor beta chains listed next were all sequenced from one sample in a study of vaccination effects on CD4 cells after COVID-19. No cognate antigen is known for these TCRs. The repertoire was sequenced with immunoSEQ multiplex PCR; TCRdb's copy has only in-frame clones and lacks some. The data show about 70,000 clones, over 65% seen once. In the ViraFEST assay, antigen-specific CD4+ clonotypes were identified by expansion after peptide-pool stimulation. With more than 9 days of culture completed, CD4+ T cells were isolated. Confirmation by PCR established that the person had SARS-CoV-2 infection between March and December 2020. Sequencing used CD4+ T cells from PBMCs cultured with HIV peptides, obtained before COVID-19 vaccination. Specified subset: HIV-1 Nef peptide pool negative control/reference culture. The receptors originated from a human donor who had a prior SARS-CoV-2 infection.

This clone was recorded only once. The chain has TRBV9 and TRBJ1-2; D may be TRBD1 (5 bases). The V gene's germline CDR1 is SGDLS and CDR2 YYNGEE. The CDR3 loop spans 13 amino acids. V was shortened by 3 bases and J by 6 bases, with 12 bases between the two germline ends. CDR3 in amino acids: CASSAGLADGYTF. The CDR3 coding sequence is TGTGCCAGCAGCGCGGGACTGGCGGATGGCTACACCTTC.

The chain uses TRBV4-2 and TRBJ2-5; unclear D gene. CDR1 is LGHNA and CDR2 is YNFKEQ in the germline V gene. The ends were cut back, 0 bases at V and 4 bases at J, with 12 bases in the middle. The CDR3 has 15 amino acids. The CDR3 sequence: CASSQDPGIGETQYF. The DNA of the CDR3 is TGTGCCAGCAGCCAAGATCCTGGGATAGGAGAGACCCAGTACTTC.

This chain joins TRBV27 and TRBJ2-2, with 9 bases identical to TRBD1. The CDR3 loop spans 17 amino acids. Germline trimming cut 5 bases from V and 7 bases from J; bases unmatched to any gene: 14. CDR1 is MNHEY, CDR2 SMNVEV, per germline (reference sequence). CDR3 region: CASSTRYRGRWGGELFF. The DNA of the CDR3 is TGTGCCAGCAGTACCCGCTACAGGGGGCGCTGGGGCGGGGAGCTGTTTTTT.

The CDR3 DNA reads as TGTGCCATCAGTGATGAGGGGTTTTACACTGAAGCTTTCTTT. The encoded protein is CAISDEGFYTEAFF. This chain connects TRBV10-3 to TRBJ1-1; D might be TRBD1 (5 bases). The CDR3 is made up of 14 amino acids. Germline loops: CDR1 ENHRY, CDR2 SYGVKD. Between the trimmed V and J ends, which lost 3 bases and 3 bases, there was a span of 11 bases.

This chain uses TRBV18 with TRBJ2-1, with D perhaps matching TRBD1 or TRBD2 (6 bases each). Germline V gene sequence: CDR1 KGHSH, CDR2 LQKENI. The V and J ends lost 3 bases and 4 bases respectively, with 16 bases between them. This CDR3 has 16 amino acids. The CDR3 region is CASSPQLGGAYNEQFF. CDR3 nucleotide sequence: TGTGCCAGCTCACCTCAATTGGGGGGCGCATACAATGAGCAGTTCTTC.

This clone was observed a handful of times. The chain is built from TRBV18 and TRBJ1-1; D ambiguous. CDR1 and CDR2 from the germline V gene are KGHSH and LQKENI. The ends were cut back, 2 bases at V and 1 base at J, with 5 bases in the middle. This CDR3 comprises 13 residues. CDR3 residues: CASSPVRNTEAFF. Written as DNA, the CDR3 is TGTGCCAGCTCACCAGTACGGAACACTGAAGCTTTCTTT.

The J gene is TRBJ2-1, the V gene TRBV9; no clear D. Germline V gene data show CDR1 as SGDLS and CDR2 as YYNGEE. The CDR3 runs to 13 residues. The V gene lost 0 bases and the J gene lost 5 bases, with 6 bases spanning the gap. Here the CDR3 DNA reads TGTGCCAGCAGCGTAGACTGGAACAATGAGCAGTTCTTC. Protein product: CASSVDWNNEQFF.

This chain links TRBV19 with TRBJ2-7, with 7 bases matching TRBD2. This CDR3 is 15 amino acids long. In germline, CDR1 is LNHDA, CDR2 SQIVND (reference sequence). V lost 3 bases to trimming and J lost 7 bases; unmatched junction nucleotides: 12. The CDR3 is CASSMASGPTWEQYF. CDR3 sequence (DNA): TGTGCCAGTAGTATGGCTAGCGGCCCTACGTGGGAGCAGTACTTC.

The V gene is TRBV6-2 or TRBV6-3, the J gene TRBJ2-7; D perhaps matches TRBD1 (5 bases). The V end lost 5 bases, the J end lost 9 bases, and 14 bases lay between the germline ends. The CDR3 has 12 amino acids. Germline V gene sequence: CDR1 MNHEY, CDR2 SVGEGT. CDR3 in amino acids: CASSTTGVGQYF. CDR3 in DNA: TGTGCCAGCAGTACCACAGGCGTCGGGCAGTACTTC.

Concerning this clone: Without the conserved terminal phenylalanine or tryptophan, this CDR3 likely stems from a read error. Because the CDR3's place on the DNA is in doubt, the DNA is left out and the CDR3 is given as listed by TCRdb. This chain uses TRBV19 with TRBJ2-2. The CDR3 has 10 residues if both end residues are counted. Germline CDR1 is LNHDA and CDR2 is SQIVND (reference sequence). CDR3 sequence: CASSRPMASC.

This clone appeared a single time. CDR3: CASRDRASEQYF. Written as DNA, the CDR3 is TGTGCCAGCAGGGACAGGGCCTCCGAGCAGTACTTC. The chain has TRBV2 and TRBJ2-7; 8 nucleotides match TRBD1. Germline V gene lookup returns CDR1 SNHLY and CDR2 FYNNEI. Germline trimming cut 6 bases from V and 6 bases from J; bases unmatched to any gene: 4. The CDR3 is 12 residues long.

The chain combines TRBV24-1 with TRBJ2-2, with TRBD2 matching over 14 bases. Trimming removed 2 bases from V and 7 bases from J; junction bases left unmatched: 11. The CDR3 loop spans 19 amino acids. The germline V gene encodes CDR1 KGHDR and CDR2 SFDVKD. This CDR3 is CATSDSKRGLAGAIGELFF. CDR3 sequence (DNA): TGTGCCACCAGTGATTCCAAGAGGGGACTAGCGGGAGCGATCGGGGAGCTGTTTTTT.

The chain employs TRBV7-9 and TRBJ2-3, with D maybe TRBD2 (6 bases). Germline V gene data show CDR1 as SEHNR and CDR2 as FQNEAQ (reference sequence). The CDR3 totals 13 residues. Between the trimmed V and J ends, which lost 2 bases and 5 bases, there was a span of 8 bases. The CDR3 protein is CASSLNGGDTQYF. In DNA, the CDR3 is TGTGCCAGCAGCTTAAACGGGGGAGATACGCAGTATTTT.

The chain employs TRBV3-1 (or the pseudogene TRBV3-2) and TRBJ2-5, with 9 bases matching TRBD2. Germline-derived CDR1 and CDR2 are LGHDT and YNNKEL (reference sequence). The CDR3 sequence is 19 residues long. The trim removed 4 bases at V and 0 bases at J, leaving 15 bases unmatched. In DNA, the CDR3 is TGTGCCAGCAGCCCGATGGGGATAGCGGGGGAGTACTACCAAGAGACCCAGTACTTC. It is translated as CASSPMGIAGEYYQETQYF.

The rearrangement links TRBV5-1 to TRBJ1-2, with 10 bases aligning to TRBD1. Germline assignment: CDR1 SGHRS and CDR2 YFSETQ. J was trimmed by 2 bases and V by 0 bases; bases with no gene match: 4. The CDR3 spans 16 residues. The CDR3 here is CASSLVVTGGNYGYTF. The CDR3 DNA follows: TGCGCCAGCAGCTTGGTTGTGACAGGGGGCAACTATGGCTACACCTTC. The variable domain in full, with the rest retrieved from reference TRBV5-1 and TRBJ1-2, is KAGVTQTPRYLIKTRGQQVTLSCSPISGHRSVSWYQQTPGQGLQFLFEYFSETQRNKGNFPGRFSGRQFSNSRSEMNVSTLELGDSALYLCASSLVVTGGNYGYTFGSGTRLTVV.

V gene TRBV4-3 combines with J gene TRBJ2-7; 12 bases are shared with TRBD1. In germline, CDR1 is LGHNA, CDR2 YSLEER. The CDR3 spans 14 residues. The V gene end was trimmed by 5 bases and the J gene end by 5 bases; junction bases not matched to a gene: 4. The CDR3 protein is CASSYRDRGHEQYF. The CDR3 DNA reads as TGCGCCAGCAGCTACCGGGACAGGGGGCACGAGCAGTACTTC.

The chain couples TRBV6-2 or TRBV6-3 to TRBJ1-2, with a weak D call TRBD1 (5 bases). Germline CDR1 reads MNHEY; CDR2 reads SVGEGT. With 3 bases removed from V and 4 bases from J, the gap between germline ends came to 15 bases. CDR3 size: 15 residues. This CDR3 reads CASSYTPGRIYGYTF. The CDR3 DNA follows: TGTGCCAGCAGTTATACTCCGGGACGGATCTATGGCTACACCTTC.

The chain couples TRBV29-1 to TRBJ1-1; D remains ambiguous. The germline V gene encodes CDR1 SQVTM and CDR2 ANQGSEA. With 0 bases removed from V and 7 bases from J, the gap between germline ends came to 12 bases. The CDR3 spans 13 residues. CDR3 bases: TGCAGCGTTGAAGAATCCCAGGATAGTGAAGCTTTCTTT. It is translated as CSVEESQDSEAFF.

The V call is TRBV27, the J call TRBJ2-6, with D possibly being TRBD1 or TRBD2 (7 bases each). The CDR3 runs 17 residues. The germline gives CDR1 MNHEY, CDR2 SMNVEV (reference sequence). The V gene lost 4 bases and the J gene lost 2 bases, with 15 bases spanning the gap. For the CDR3, the DNA is TGTGCCAGCAGTTGGACCCCAGGGGGGGCTGGGGCCAACGTCCTGACTTTC. Amino acids: CASSWTPGGAGANVLTF.

The genes are TRBV2 and TRBJ1-4; 7 bases map to TRBD1. Trimming removed 6 bases from V and 3 bases from J; junction bases left unmatched: 7. CDR1 and CDR2 (germline): SNHLY, FYNNEI. The CDR3 has 15 amino acids. DNA of the CDR3: TGTGCCAGCAGGGCCCAGGGGGGGGCTAATGAAAAACTGTTTTTT. Translation: CASRAQGGANEKLFF.

This clone was seen only once. The chain joins TRBV5-1 to TRBJ2-2; 8 nucleotides agree with TRBD2. The CDR3 is 17 amino acids. V shed 4 bases, J shed 7 bases, and the junction held 15 bases outside the gene matches. Looked up from germline, CDR1 is SGHRS and CDR2 is YFSETQ. This CDR3 reads CASSQVAHSGGGGELFF. The CDR3 nucleotides are TGCGCCAGCAGCCAAGTGGCACACAGCGGGGGTGGCGGGGAGCTGTTTTTT.